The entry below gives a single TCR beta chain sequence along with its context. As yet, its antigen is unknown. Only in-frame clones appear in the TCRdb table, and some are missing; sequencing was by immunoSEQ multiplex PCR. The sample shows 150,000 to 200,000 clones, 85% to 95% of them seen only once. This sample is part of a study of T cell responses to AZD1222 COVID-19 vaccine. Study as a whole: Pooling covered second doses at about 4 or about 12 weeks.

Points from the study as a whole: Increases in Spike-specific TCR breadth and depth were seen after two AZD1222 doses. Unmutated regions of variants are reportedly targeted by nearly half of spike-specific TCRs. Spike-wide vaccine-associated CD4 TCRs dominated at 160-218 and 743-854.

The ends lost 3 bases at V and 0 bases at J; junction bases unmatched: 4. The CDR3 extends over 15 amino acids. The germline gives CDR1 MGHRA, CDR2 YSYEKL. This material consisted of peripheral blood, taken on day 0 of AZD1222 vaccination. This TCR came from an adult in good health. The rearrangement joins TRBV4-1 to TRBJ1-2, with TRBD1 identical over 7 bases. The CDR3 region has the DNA TGCGCCAGCAGCCACGGACAGGAAGCTAACTATGGCTACACCTTC. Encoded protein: CASSHGQEANYGYTF.